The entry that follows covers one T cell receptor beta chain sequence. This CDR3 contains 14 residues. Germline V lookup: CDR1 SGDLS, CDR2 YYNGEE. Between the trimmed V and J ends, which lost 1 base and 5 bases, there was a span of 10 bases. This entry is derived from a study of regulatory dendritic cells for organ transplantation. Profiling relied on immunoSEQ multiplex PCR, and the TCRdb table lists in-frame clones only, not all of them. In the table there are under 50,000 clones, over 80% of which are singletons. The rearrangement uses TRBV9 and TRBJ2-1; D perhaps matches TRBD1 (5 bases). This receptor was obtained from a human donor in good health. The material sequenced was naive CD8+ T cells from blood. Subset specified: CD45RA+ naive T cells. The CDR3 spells CASSVIGAHNEQFF. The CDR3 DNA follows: TGTGCCAGCAGCGTAATAGGGGCGCACAATGAGCAGTTCTTC.